The rows below give T cell receptor beta chains drawn from one sample of a study of blood T cell repertoires in COVID-19. Assay used: immunoSEQ multiplex PCR; TCRdb lists only in-frame clones, some missing. The sample holds approximately 350,000 clones, 70% to 90% seen once. Sequenced material: peripheral blood. The receptor source for this set is a man aged 40-50 years with acute or convalescent COVID-19. CDR3s include the opening cysteine and the closing phenylalanine or tryptophan. The D gene is left open where the match is weak. Rows give clone size only sometimes, using once, few, many, or a class for an expanded clone.

j_call	d_call	clone_size	v_call	cdr3_aa	cdr3_nt
TRBJ2-2	-	few	TRBV6-5	CASSYGQSNTGELFF	TGTGCCAGCAGTTATGGACAGTCGAACACCGGGGAGCTGTTTTTT
TRBJ2-3	-	-	TRBV14	CASSQDLRGDTQYF	TGTGCCAGCAGCCAAGATCTCCGGGGGGATACGCAGTATTTT
TRBJ1-6	-	-	TRBV15	CATSPRVNSPLHF	TGTGCCACCAGCCCGCGGGTTAATTCACCCCTCCACTTT
TRBJ2-4	TRBD2	-	TRBV6-2/TRBV6-3	CASSYPRGGGERNIQYF	TGTGCCAGCAGTTACCCTCGGGGCGGGGGGGAGAGAAACATTCAGTACTTC
TRBJ1-5	-	-	TRBV15	CATSRGGDSNQPQHF	TGTGCCACCAGCAGAGGGGGGGACAGCAATCAGCCCCAGCATTTT
TRBJ1-2	-	-	TRBV30	CAWSVLKTGNYGYTF	TGTGCCTGGAGTGTCCTTAAAACAGGGAACTATGGCTACACCTTC
TRBJ2-7	TRBD2	-	TRBV6-6	CASSLKRLAGGYEQYF	TGTGCCAGCAGCTTAAAACGACTAGCGGGAGGGTACGAGCAGTACTTC
TRBJ2-2	TRBD2	once	TRBV2	CASSPIAGGNTGELFF	TGTGCCAGCAGTCCTATAGCGGGGGGGAACACCGGGGAGCTGTTTTTT
TRBJ1-1	-	-	TRBV27	CASRTRGGRSDTEAFF	TGTGCCAGCAGGACCAGGGGCGGAAGGTCCGACACTGAAGCTTTCTTT
TRBJ1-2	-	-	TRBV2	CASRTDSPYGYTF	TGTGCCAGCAGAACAGACAGCCCCTATGGCTACACCTTC
TRBJ2-2	TRBD2	-	TRBV19	CASSTLAGVTGELFF	TGTGCCAGTAGTACCCTTGCGGGAGTAACCGGGGAGCTGTTTTTT
TRBJ2-7	TRBD2	-	TRBV7-9	CASSFSSGRDEQYF	TGTGCCAGCAGCTTCAGTAGCGGGAGGGACGAGCAGTACTTC
TRBJ1-4	-	-	TRBV2	CASCSATNEKLFF	TGTGCCAGCTGCAGTGCAACTAATGAAAAACTGTTTTTT
TRBJ2-2	TRBD2	-	TRBV30	CAWRGLAGGLNTGELFF	TGTGCCTGGAGGGGACTAGCGGGGGGGCTGAACACCGGGGAGCTGTTTTTT
TRBJ1-3	TRBD1	once	TRBV5-5	CASSTGTGVGNTIYF	TGTGCCAGCAGCACCGGGACAGGGGTTGGAAACACCATATATTTT
TRBJ1-1	TRBD1	-	TRBV24-1	CATSDPRQGDTEAFF	TGTGCCACCAGTGATCCTAGACAGGGAGACACTGAAGCTTTCTTT
TRBJ2-7	TRBD2	-	TRBV6-5	CASTLYSGRIYEQYF	TGTGCCAGCACCCTTTATAGCGGGAGGATATACGAGCAGTACTTC
TRBJ2-2	TRBD2	once	TRBV28	CASSLWGLAGGPGELFF	TGTGCCAGCAGTTTATGGGGACTAGCGGGAGGCCCGGGGGAGCTGTTTTTT
TRBJ2-1	-	-	TRBV20-1	CSASPGSGFNEQFF	TGCAGTGCTAGTCCCGGGAGCGGGTTCAATGAGCAGTTCTTC
TRBJ2-7	TRBD2	-	TRBV4-2	CASSQASSTGGHYEQYF	TGTGCCAGCAGCCAAGCCTCCTCGACGGGGGGGCACTACGAGCAGTACTTC
TRBJ2-1	-	-	TRBV9	CASSVYRADNEQFF	TGTGCCAGCAGCGTATACAGGGCCGACAATGAGCAGTTCTTC
TRBJ2-1	-	-	TRBV7-6	CASSARGSYNEQFF	TGTGCCAGCAGCGCCAGGGGTTCCTACAATGAGCAGTTCTTC
TRBJ2-2	-	-	TRBV24-1	CATTAGETGELFF	TGTGCCACCACTGCAGGGGAAACCGGGGAGCTGTTTTTT
TRBJ2-1	TRBD2	few	TRBV3-1/TRBV3-2	CASSQGPASGRSHNEQFF	TGTGCCAGCAGCCAAGGGCCAGCTAGCGGGAGGTCCCACAATGAGCAGTTCTTC
TRBJ2-1	TRBD2	-	TRBV5-1	CASSLGTSSNNYEQFF	TGCGCCAGCAGCTTGGGGACTAGCTCGAACAATTATGAGCAGTTCTTC
TRBJ1-1	-	-	TRBV6-5	CASSYLDRNTEAFF	TGTGCCAGCAGTTACCTAGACAGAAACACTGAAGCTTTCTTT
TRBJ2-1	TRBD2	-	TRBV7-3	CASSLGPGGPPYNEQFF	TGTGCCAGCAGCTTAGGTCCGGGGGGGCCCCCCTACAATGAGCAGTTCTTC
TRBJ2-7	-	few	TRBV27	CASSLIRSSYEQYF	TGTGCCAGCAGTTTGATCCGGTCTTCCTACGAGCAGTACTTC
TRBJ1-1	-	once	TRBV7-9	CASSFSTEAFF	TGTGCCAGCAGCTTTAGCACTGAAGCTTTCTTT
TRBJ2-5	-	-	TRBV4-1	CASSQDQYIQETQYF	TGCGCCAGCAGCCAAGATCAGTACATACAAGAGACCCAGTACTTC
TRBJ1-4	-	-	TRBV20-1	CSASSNRVYEKLFF	TGCAGTGCTAGTTCGAACAGGGTTTATGAAAAACTGTTTTTT
TRBJ1-1	-	once	TRBV10-1	CASSDPRSQGEAFF	TGCGCCAGCAGTGACCCCCGGTCGCAGGGTGAAGCTTTCTTT
TRBJ1-6	TRBD1	-	TRBV5-1	CASSLTGVDSPLHF	TGCGCCAGCAGCTTGACAGGGGTGGATTCACCCCTCCACTTT
TRBJ1-2	TRBD1	once	TRBV5-1	CASSLDAGGGLYTF	TGCGCCAGCAGCTTGGACGCAGGGGGTGGCCTCTACACCTTC
TRBJ2-3	-	-	TRBV30	CAGRDISTDTQYF	TGTGCCGGACGGGACATTTCCACAGATACGCAGTATTTT
TRBJ1-4	-	-	TRBV27	CASSFRRGNEKLFF	TGTGCCAGCAGTTTCCGGAGGGGCAATGAAAAACTGTTTTTT
TRBJ1-4	-	-	TRBV13	CASSPRSGVAEKLFF	TGTGCCAGCAGCCCCCGTTCGGGGGTGGCGGAAAAACTGTTTTTT
TRBJ1-2	-	-	TRBV29-1	CSVKFGQYGYTF	TGCAGCGTTAAATTCGGACAGTATGGCTACACCTTC
TRBJ2-2	-	-	TRBV4-1	CASSGSRHRELFF	TGCGCCAGCAGTGGTTCGAGGCATCGGGAGCTGTTTTTT
TRBJ1-2	-	-	TRBV29-1	CSTGGRLYGYTF	TGCAGCACCGGGGGGCGCCTGTATGGCTACACCTTC
TRBJ1-2	TRBD1	-	TRBV11-2	CASSPTRQGLGYGYTF	TGTGCCAGCAGCCCGACCCGACAGGGTCTTGGCTATGGCTACACCTTC